The 14 T cell receptor beta chains below come from one sample, sequenced in a study of blood T cell repertoires in COVID-19. TCRdb's table, derived via immunoSEQ multiplex PCR, lists solely in-frame clones and lacks some. Here the sample spans around 250,000 clones, roughly nine tenths being singletons. Sequencing was performed on PBMCs or T cells enriched from blood (not recorded which). Every receptor here comes from a human donor in a cohort exposed to, infected with or recovered from COVID-19 (not recorded which). The donor label of this sample is uncertain.

The genes are TRBV10-3 and TRBJ2-1; 13 positions match TRBD2. The CDR3 extends over 16 amino acids. Germline CDR1 is ENHRY and CDR2 is SYGVKD. Trimming cost V 6 bases and J 6 bases; bases outside gene matches: 8. This chain's CDR3 is CAIRGLAGDGANEQFF. The CDR3 DNA reads TGTGCCATCAGAGGACTAGCGGGGGACGGGGCCAATGAGCAGTTCTTC.

This chain uses TRBV15 with TRBJ1-5, with D unresolved. The ends were cut back, 4 bases at V and 4 bases at J, with 5 bases in the middle. Germline CDR1 and CDR2: LNHNV and YYDKDF (reference sequence). There are 12 residues in the CDR3. CDR3 amino acids: CATSKLNQPQHF. The CDR3 region has the DNA TGTGCCACCAGCAAGCTGAATCAGCCCCAGCATTTT.

This sequence joins TRBV9 and TRBJ2-1; 9 bases map to TRBD2. Germline loops: CDR1 SGDLS, CDR2 YYNGEE. The V segment lost 0 bases and the J segment 4 bases; nucleotides outside the gene matches: 8. The CDR3 runs 17 residues. Here the CDR3 DNA reads TGTGCCAGCAGCGTAGAGGGCGGGGGGGCTCAGTACAATGAGCAGTTCTTC. It yields the protein CASSVEGGGAQYNEQFF.

J is TRBJ1-2 and V is TRBV27, with 8 bases aligning to TRBD1. The CDR3 runs to 13 residues. From germline, CDR1 is MNHEY and CDR2 SMNVEV (reference sequence). V lost 3 bases to trimming and J lost 8 bases; unmatched junction nucleotides: 5. This CDR3 reads CASSFGTGLGYTF. In DNA, the CDR3 is TGTGCCAGCAGTTTCGGGACAGGCTTAGGCTACACCTTC.

The V gene is TRBV5-6, the J gene TRBJ2-4; 8 bases map to TRBD1. Germline V gene data show CDR1 as SGHDT and CDR2 as YYEEEE. The CDR3 length is 16 residues. V lost 6 bases, J lost 8 bases, and 16 bases stayed unmatched. CDR3 sequence: CASNPSRDRPLDIQYF. In DNA form, the CDR3 reads TGTGCCAGCAACCCTTCCCGGGACAGGCCCCTCGACATTCAGTACTTC.

V is TRBV4-3 and J is TRBJ2-7; 15 bases are shared with TRBD2. The V segment lost 1 base and the J segment 3 bases; nucleotides outside the gene matches: 7. Looked up from germline, CDR1 is LGHNA and CDR2 is YSLEER. This CDR3 region has 18 residues. CDR3 coding DNA: TGCGCCAGCAGCCAAGGGACTAGCGGGGGGGCAGGGGGCTACGAGCAGTACTTC. Translating gives CASSQGTSGGAGGYEQYF.

V usage is TRBV5-1 and J usage is TRBJ1-6; 7 bases map to TRBD1. The CDR3 is 15 residues long. The germline V gene has CDR1 SGHRS and CDR2 YFSETQ. The V segment lost 0 bases and the J segment 8 bases; nucleotides outside the gene matches: 5. The CDR3 bases are TGCGCCAGCAGCTTGGTTTCAGGGGGAGATTCACCCCTCCACTTT. It specifies CASSLVSGGDSPLHF.

The CDR3 spells CASSRRLAGESYNEQFF. Written as DNA, the CDR3 is TGTGCCAGTAGTAGGAGGCTAGCGGGGGAGTCCTACAATGAGCAGTTCTTC. The chain links TRBV19 to TRBJ2-1, with 10 bases lining up with TRBD2. Trimming cost V 4 bases and J 1 base; bases outside gene matches: 7. CDR3 size: 17 residues. Looked up from germline, CDR1 is LNHDA and CDR2 is SQIVND (reference sequence).

J is TRBJ1-1 and V is TRBV7-9, with D hard to call. Germline V gene sequence: CDR1 SEHNR, CDR2 FQNEAQ (reference sequence). The CDR3 has 13 residues. V lost 5 bases and J lost 2, with 9 bases in between. The CDR3 loop is CASSRGSNTEAFF. For the CDR3, the DNA is TGTGCCAGCAGCCGCGGGAGCAACACTGAAGCTTTCTTT.

The rearrangement joins TRBV10-3 to TRBJ1-3, with a tentative D call TRBD1 (5 bases). Between the trimmed V and J ends, which lost 0 bases and 8 bases, there was a span of 17 bases. This CDR3 has 16 amino acids. Germline CDR1 is ENHRY and CDR2 is SYGVKD. Here the CDR3 DNA reads TGTGCCATCAGTGAGTCGTTTGGAGGGGCAGCTTACACCATATATTTT. Translating gives CAISESFGGAAYTIYF.

V gene TRBV5-1 combines with J gene TRBJ1-1; D remains ambiguous. Trimming removed 1 base from V and 7 bases from J, with 11 bases in between. Germline V gene data show CDR1 as SGHRS and CDR2 as YFSETQ. This CDR3 has 13 amino acids. The CDR3 loop is CASSLRGRNEAFF. CDR3 bases: TGCGCCAGCAGCTTGCGGGGAAGGAATGAAGCTTTCTTT.

The rearrangement links TRBV19 to TRBJ2-3; 7 bases align to TRBD1. The CDR3 covers 14 residues. Per the germline V gene, CDR1 is LNHDA and CDR2 is SQIVND (reference sequence). The V and J ends lost 4 bases and 6 bases, in that order; junction bases with no gene match: 7. This CDR3 reads CASSRQGSVDTQYF. The CDR3 DNA is TGTGCCAGTAGTAGACAGGGCTCTGTTGATACGCAGTATTTT. The full variable domain, with the rest looked up from reference TRBV19 and TRBJ2-3, is DGGITQSPKYLFRKEGQNVTLSCEQNLNHDAMYWYRQDPGQGLRLIYYSQIVNDFQKGDIAEGYSVSREKKESFPLTVTSAQKNPTAFYLCASSRQGSVDTQYFGPGTRLTVL.

In this sample, this clone turned up a few times. The chain employs TRBV25-1 and TRBJ2-3; tentatively, D is TRBD2 (5 bases). Trimming pared 1 base from V and 6 bases from J, leaving 11 bases between. This CDR3 region has 14 residues. Looked up from germline, CDR1 is MGHDK and CDR2 is SYGVNS. The CDR3 region has the DNA TGTGCCAGCAGTGAATTGAGGGTAGCGGATACGCAGTATTTT. Translating it yields CASSELRVADTQYF.

The chain carries TRBV28 and TRBJ1-4; the match to TRBD1 covers 8 bases. V lost 5 bases, J lost 2 bases, and 16 bases stayed unmatched. The CDR3 covers 19 residues. Germline V gives CDR1 MDHEN, CDR2 SYDVKM. The CDR3 bases are TGTGCCAGCAGTGGACTCGACAGGGGAACGGGGATCACTAATGAAAAACTGTTTTTT. It translates to CASSGLDRGTGITNEKLFF.